Listed below are T cell receptor beta chains from one sample, sequenced in a study of OX40 agonist ivuxolimab in advanced cancers. Generated by immunoSEQ multiplex PCR, the TCRdb table keeps only in-frame clones and is missing some. Here the sample spans some 39,000 clones, over 75% being singletons. Sample: CD4+ or CD8+ T cells sorted from blood, taken in a trial of the OX40 agonist ivuxolimab. The receptors shown here come from an adult with an advanced solid tumor such as melanoma, head and neck, liver or kidney cancer. The CDR3 runs from the conserved cysteine through the conserved F or W. The order of the fields is J gene, V gene, D gene, clone size, CDR3 protein, CDR3 DNA. D genes are given only for firm matches. Some rows have no size entry. The others give once, few or many, or a class for an expanded clone.

>TRBJ2-7|TRBV4-1|-|-
CASSRLASVPPVDEQYF
TGCGCCAGCAGCCGATTGGCTAGCGTCCCCCCGGTCGACGAGCAGTACTTC
>TRBJ2-2|TRBV7-6|-|-
CASSLAVGFLTGELFF
TGTGCCAGCAGCTTAGCCGTCGGGTTTCTCACCGGGGAGCTGTTTTTT
>TRBJ2-7|TRBV6-5|-|-
CASSTRGDEQYF
TGTGCCAGCAGTACCCGCGGGGACGAGCAGTACTTC
>TRBJ2-1|TRBV15|TRBD2|-
CATSRASGIKMNEQFF
TGTGCCACCAGCAGAGCTAGCGGGATCAAAATGAATGAGCAGTTCTTC
>TRBJ2-7|TRBV4-2|TRBD2|-
CASSQDPGGRASNEQYF
TGTGCCAGCAGCCAAGACCCGGGCGGGAGGGCATCTAACGAGCAGTACTTC
>TRBJ2-5|TRBV4-1|-|-
CASAGDPKRQETQYF
TGCGCCAGCGCAGGGGATCCGAAGAGACAAGAGACCCAGTACTTC
>TRBJ2-6|TRBV5-1|-|-
CASSSQTGANVLTF
TGCGCCAGCAGCTCCCAAACTGGGGCCAACGTCCTGACTTTC
>TRBJ1-1|TRBV19|-|-
CASSAHRNTEAFF
TGTGCCAGTAGTGCTCATCGTAACACTGAAGCTTTCTTT
>TRBJ1-5|TRBV27|-|-
CASSPHARQGNQPQHF
TGTGCCAGCAGTCCACACGCCAGACAGGGCAATCAGCCCCAGCATTTT
>TRBJ2-7|TRBV28|-|-
CASSLPADSYEQYF
TGTGCCAGCAGTTTACCCGCGGACTCCTACGAGCAGTACTTC
>TRBJ1-2|TRBV5-1|-|-
CASSLAFQGYGYTF
TGCGCCAGCAGCTTGGCGTTTCAGGGATATGGCTACACCTTC
>TRBJ2-1|TRBV5-1|TRBD1|-
CASSLQGQGYNEQFF
TGCGCCAGCAGCTTACAGGGACAGGGTTACAATGAGCAGTTCTTC
>TRBJ2-1|TRBV6-1|-|-
CASSEALSAYNEQFF
TGTGCCAGCAGTGAAGCGCTATCTGCTTACAATGAGCAGTTCTTC
>TRBJ2-4|TRBV11-2|-|-
CASSSTAGGWLAKNIQYF
TGTGCCAGCAGCTCCACCGCCGGGGGCTGGCTAGCCAAAAACATTCAGTACTTC
>TRBJ1-1|TRBV7-3|-|-
CASTLAGVNTEAFF
TGTGCCAGCACCTTGGCTGGGGTGAACACTGAAGCTTTCTTT
>TRBJ1-1|TRBV7-2|-|-
CASSLTISQHEAFF
TGTGCCAGCAGCTTAACCATCTCACAACATGAAGCTTTCTTT
>TRBJ1-2|TRBV5-6|-|-
CASSLVRTNYGYTF
TGTGCCAGCAGCTTGGTCAGGACTAACTATGGCTACACCTTC
>TRBJ2-1|TRBV28|TRBD2|-
CASSLSAGVLYNEQFF
TGTGCCAGCAGTTTATCTGCGGGGGTGCTCTACAATGAGCAGTTCTTC
>TRBJ2-3|TRBV6-6|TRBD1|-
CASRRRGGARVDTQYF
TGTGCCAGCAGACGTCGAGGGGGCGCTCGAGTCGATACGCAGTATTTT
>TRBJ2-1|TRBV28|TRBD2|-
CASRRAGTSGYNEQFF
TGTGCCAGCAGAAGGGCCGGGACTAGCGGATACAATGAGCAGTTCTTC
>TRBJ2-5|TRBV7-2|-|-
CASSLDIWETQYF
TGTGCCAGCAGCTTAGACATATGGGAGACCCAGTACTTC
>TRBJ1-2|TRBV19|-|-
CASSITSSNYGYTF
TGTGCCAGTAGTATTACCAGTTCCAACTATGGCTACACCTTC
>TRBJ1-2|TRBV4-1|-|-
CASSQEVGLDSNYGYTF
TGCGCCAGCAGCCAAGAGGTAGGACTAGATTCTAACTATGGCTACACCTTC
>TRBJ2-7|TRBV28|-|-
CASSPGAASSYEQYF
TGTGCCAGCAGTCCCGGGGCCGCGAGCTCCTACGAGCAGTACTTC
>TRBJ2-5|TRBV30|-|few
CGTRGGGETQYF
TGTGGGACCAGGGGAGGGGGAGAGACCCAGTACTTC
>TRBJ2-1|TRBV4-1|TRBD2|-
CASSPGLAGAPGRYNEQFF
TGCGCCAGCAGCCCGGGACTAGCGGGAGCCCCCGGCCGGTACAATGAGCAGTTCTTC
>TRBJ2-3|TRBV7-9|-|once
CASSSPPAEGVSTDTQYF
TGTGCCAGCAGCTCCCCCCCCGCCGAGGGAGTAAGCACAGATACGCAGTATTTT
>TRBJ2-7|TRBV6-5|-|-
CASSYYTGSEQYF
TGTGCCAGCAGTTATTATACAGGGTCCGAGCAGTACTTC
>TRBJ2-1|TRBV15|-|-
CATSSGRREEKEQFF
TGTGCCACCAGCAGTGGTCGCAGGGAAGAGAAGGAGCAGTTCTTC
>TRBJ1-1|TRBV5-1|-|-
CASSVQVMNTEAFF
TGCGCCAGCAGCGTACAGGTAATGAACACTGAAGCTTTCTTT
>TRBJ2-2|TRBV7-3|-|-
CASSLSNTGELFF
TGTGCCAGCAGCTTATCCAACACCGGGGAGCTGTTTTTT
>TRBJ2-1|TRBV5-1|-|-
CAGSLGGNEQFF
TGCGCCGGCAGCTTGGGCGGCAATGAGCAGTTCTTC
>TRBJ2-1|TRBV11-1|TRBD1|once
CASSLDRPRGPYNEQFF
TGTGCCAGCAGCTTAGATCGGCCCAGGGGGCCCTACAATGAGCAGTTCTTC
>TRBJ1-3|TRBV18|-|-
CASSPPIGNTIYF
TGTGCCAGCTCACCGCCAATTGGAAACACCATATATTTT
>TRBJ1-3|TRBV5-4|-|-
CASSVGGGGNTIYF
TGTGCCAGCAGTGTGGGAGGAGGAGGAAACACCATATATTTT
>TRBJ2-7|TRBV29-1|TRBD1|-
CSVEGGQGAYYEQYF
TGCAGCGTTGAGGGTGGACAGGGGGCCTACTACGAGCAGTACTTC
>TRBJ2-1|TRBV27|TRBD2|-
CASSSLHPGTRGYNEQFF
TGTGCCAGCAGTTCATTACACCCCGGGACTAGGGGTTACAATGAGCAGTTCTTC
>TRBJ2-7|TRBV30|TRBD2|-
CAWNAGGPSEQYF
TGTGCCTGGAATGCGGGAGGGCCGAGCGAGCAGTACTTC
>TRBJ1-4|TRBV11-2|-|-
CASSLMGLLNEKLFF
TGTGCCAGCAGCTTAATGGGACTACTTAATGAAAAACTGTTTTTT
>TRBJ2-7|TRBV7-8|-|-
CASSPRQDNPYEQYF
TGTGCCAGCAGCCCACGACAGGATAACCCCTACGAGCAGTACTTC
>TRBJ2-7|TRBV19|TRBD2|-
CASSLLAGRYEQYF
TGTGCCAGTAGTTTACTAGCGGGTCGCTACGAGCAGTACTTC
>TRBJ2-7|TRBV7-9|TRBD2|once
CASSPPGLAGDEQYF
TGTGCCAGCAGCCCCCCAGGACTAGCGGGAGACGAGCAGTACTTC
>TRBJ1-3|TRBV19|-|-
CASSMRDGNTIYF
TGTGCCAGTAGTATGCGGGACGGAAACACCATATATTTT
>TRBJ2-7|TRBV27|-|-
CASSPVGPRREQYF
TGTGCCAGCAGCCCGGTTGGACCCAGAAGAGAGCAGTACTTC
>TRBJ2-3|TRBV5-1|TRBD2|-
CASSSESGLAVNTDTQYF
TGCGCCAGCAGCTCAGAATCGGGACTAGCGGTAAACACAGATACGCAGTATTTT
>TRBJ2-7|TRBV19|-|once
CASSPLGGGYEQYF
TGTGCCAGTAGTCCCCTCGGAGGTGGCTACGAGCAGTACTTC
>TRBJ2-3|TRBV5-1|-|-
CASSLGPTF
TGCGCCAGCAGCTTGGGCCCGACCTTT
>TRBJ1-5|TRBV5-1|TRBD1|-
CASSLGTGVNQPQHF
TGCGCCAGCAGCTTGGGGACAGGGGTCAATCAGCCCCAGCATTTT
>TRBJ2-7|TRBV28|TRBD2|once
CASLGTSRFSEQYF
TGTGCCAGCCTCGGGACTAGTCGGTTCTCCGAGCAGTACTTC
>TRBJ2-2|TRBV7-9|TRBD1|-
CASSSTGAIIGGELFF
TGTGCCAGCAGCTCCACAGGGGCTATCATTGGCGGGGAGCTGTTTTTT